A selection of T cell receptor beta chains follows, all from one sample in a study of spatial heterogeneity in lung cancer. MiXCR, run by TCRdb on the 5' RACE reads, gives a single entry per CDR3 protein. Of tens of thousands of distinct CDR3 sequences listed, more than 10% are singletons. Here the sequenced sample was PBMCs, taken at surgery. The receptors were sampled from a male donor with early-stage non-small cell lung cancer. CDR3s include the opening cysteine and the closing phenylalanine or tryptophan. The order of the fields is D gene, clone size, J gene, V gene, CDR3 DNA, CDR3 protein. The D gene is left open where the match is weak. Not every row has a clone size; where given, it reads once, few, many or a size class.

TRBD2	few	TRBJ2-4	TRBV11-2	TGTGCCAGCAGCTTAGCAGCGGGTACTAGCGTGGGCATTCAGTACTTC	CASSLAAGTSVGIQYF
TRBD2	many	TRBJ2-5	TRBV7-2	TGTGCCAGCAGCTTACTTAGCGGGGGACAAGAGACCCAGTACTTC	CASSLLSGGQETQYF
TRBD1	few	TRBJ1-2	TRBV18	TGTGCCAGCTCACAGCAACAGGGGGCTCTTGGCTACACCTTC	CASSQQQGALGYTF
-	-	TRBJ2-2	TRBV5-6	TGTGCCAGCAGCGTTATTACCGGGACCCTGAACACCGGGGAGCTGTTTTTT	CASSVITGTLNTGELFF
-	few	TRBJ1-1	TRBV12-3/TRBV12-4	TGTGCCAGCGGCGACAGACCATGGAACACTGAAGCTTTCTTT	CASGDRPWNTEAFF
-	few	TRBJ1-1	TRBV28	TGTGCCATAGACGGCAGGAACACTGAAGCTTTCTTT	CAIDGRNTEAFF
-	-	TRBJ1-4	TRBV12-3/TRBV12-4	TGTGCCAGCAGTTTAGATTGGGGGGCGGATGAAAAACTGTTTTTT	CASSLDWGADEKLFF
-	few	TRBJ2-7	TRBV5-6	TGTGCCAGCAGCATTGGGGGTATGGGCTCCTACGAGCAGTACTTC	CASSIGGMGSYEQYF
-	many	TRBJ2-2	TRBV7-2	TGTGCCAGCAGCACCCGACCCGACGGGGAGCTGTTTTTT	CASSTRPDGELFF
TRBD1	-	TRBJ2-5	TRBV28	TGTGCCAGCACCACGCAGGGGGCAGAGACCCAGTACTTC	CASTTQGAETQYF
-	many	TRBJ2-1	TRBV11-3	TGTGCCAGCAGCTCGGGACCCTACAATGAGCAGTTCTTC	CASSSGPYNEQFF
-	-	TRBJ1-5	TRBV5-4	TGTGCCAGCAGCTTGGACCCCGGCAGCAATCAGCCCCAGCATTTT	CASSLDPGSNQPQHF
TRBD1	-	TRBJ1-4	TRBV3-1	TGTGCCAGCAGCCCCGAGACAGGGTCAGATGAAAAACTGTTTTTT	CASSPETGSDEKLFF
-	-	TRBJ2-1	TRBV11-2	TGTGCCAGCAGCTTAGGTTCGGCAGCCTACAATGAGCAGTTCTTC	CASSLGSAAYNEQFF
-	many	TRBJ2-3	TRBV7-2	TGTGCCAGCAGCTTAGTTAGTCCTCGCACAGATACGCAGTATTTT	CASSLVSPRTDTQYF
-	-	TRBJ1-2	TRBV5-8	TGTGCCAGCAGCCCGGGACCCCTGGGGCACACCTTC	CASSPGPLGHTF
-	-	TRBJ1-5	TRBV12-3/TRBV12-4	TGTGCCAGCAGCAGGGACGTGAGCAATCAGCCCCAGCATTTT	CASSRDVSNQPQHF
TRBD1	many	TRBJ2-7	TRBV6-5	TGTGCCAGCAGTTACACGGACAGGAATTCCTACGAGCAGTACTTC	CASSYTDRNSYEQYF
-	-	TRBJ2-6	TRBV20-1	TGCAGTGCTGGAAAGGCGGGGCTTGCTGGGGCCAACGTCCTGACTTTC	CSAGKAGLAGANVLTF
-	few	TRBJ1-1	TRBV3-1	TGTGCCAGCAGCCAAGAACTGAGGGGTACTGAAGCTTTCTTT	CASSQELRGTEAFF
-	many	TRBJ2-5	TRBV6-5	TGTGCCAGCAGTTACTCGATGTTCAGGCAAGAGACCCAGTACTTC	CASSYSMFRQETQYF
TRBD1	few	TRBJ2-7	TRBV6-1	TGTGCCAGCAGTGTCGGACAGGCCCTCTACGAGCAGTACTTC	CASSVGQALYEQYF
TRBD2	-	TRBJ2-1	TRBV20-1	TGCAGTGCTAGAGATCTACGACTAGCGGGCACTGAGCAGTTCTTC	CSARDLRLAGTEQFF
TRBD2	-	TRBJ2-1	TRBV24-1	TGTGCCACCAGTGATTGGGGTAGCGGGTCCTACAATGAGCAGTTCTTC	CATSDWGSGSYNEQFF
-	few	TRBJ1-1	TRBV20-1	TGCAGTGCTAGAGGGGACGTGGGCAGACGGGACACTGAAGCTTTCTTT	CSARGDVGRRDTEAFF
TRBD1	-	TRBJ2-1	TRBV5-1	TGCGCCAGCAACAGGGGAAGTTACAATGAGCAGTTCTTC	CASNRGSYNEQFF
-	-	TRBJ2-5	TRBV2	TGTGCCAGCAGTGTTATACAGCCGTACCAAGAGACCCAGTACTTC	CASSVIQPYQETQYF
-	-	TRBJ2-7	TRBV28	TGTGCCAGCCATAACGGGGCCGCCGCCAACTACGGGCAGTACTTC	CASHNGAAANYGQYF
TRBD2	few	TRBJ2-1	TRBV20-1	TGCAGTGCGTGGACTAGCGGGAGTATAGGAGAGCAGTTCTTC	CSAWTSGSIGEQFF
-	many	TRBJ1-5	TRBV4-2	TGTGCCAGCAGCCAAGACGGCGGCAATCAGCCCCAGCATTTT	CASSQDGGNQPQHF
TRBD1	few	TRBJ2-3	TRBV6-5	TGTGCCAGCAGTACTTGGACAGGGAGCGTCACAGATACGCAGTATTTT	CASSTWTGSVTDTQYF
TRBD1	many	TRBJ1-3	TRBV20-1	TGCAGTGCTGAAGACAGGGCGAGCTCTGGAAACACCATATATTTT	CSAEDRASSGNTIYF
TRBD1	-	TRBJ2-5	TRBV24-1	TGTGCCACCAGAGCCGGGACAGGGGTTCAAGAGACCCAGTACTTC	CATRAGTGVQETQYF
TRBD1	-	TRBJ2-5	TRBV7-8	TGTGCCAGCAGCTTAGCCGGGACAGGGGTGGAGACCCAGTACTTC	CASSLAGTGVETQYF
-	few	TRBJ2-2	TRBV20-1	TGCAGTGCTAGAGACAGGGTGACCGGGGAGCTGTTTTTT	CSARDRVTGELFF
-	-	TRBJ1-5	TRBV19	TGTGCCAGTAGTATTCCAGATTCCCGGCCCCAGCATTTT	CASSIPDSRPQHF
-	-	TRBJ2-2	TRBV18	TGTGCCAGCTCACCAGGGTCAACAGGGAACACCGGGGAGCTGTTTTTT	CASSPGSTGNTGELFF
-	-	TRBJ2-2	TRBV2	TGTGCCAGCAGTGAAAGGGGACATTGGAACGGGGAGCTGTTTTTT	CASSERGHWNGELFF
-	-	TRBJ1-4	TRBV12-3/TRBV12-4	TGTGCCAGCAGCGAGGGCAGGGAAGGTGAAAAACTGTTTTTT	CASSEGREGEKLFF